The clone carrying this TCR beta chain came up many times. With molecular barcodes, quantitative 5'-RACE was used to make the TCR beta libraries. TCRdb called the 5' RACE reads again in MiXCR, with one record for every CDR3 protein. This table has 150,000 to 200,000 distinct CDR3 sequences, about 20% appearing once. The CDR3 spans 15 residues. Germline assignment: CDR1 LNHDA and CDR2 SQIVND (reference sequence). V gave up 3 bases and J gave up 4 bases; unmatched junction bases: 5. These data belong to a study of CD8 T cells in ankylosing spondylitis. The source material was blood, either unsorted or a sorted T cell fraction (not recorded which). The source is a male donor between 10 and 30 years old with ankylosing spondylitis or in good health (not recorded which). This sequence joins TRBV19 and TRBJ2-1; TRBD2 agrees at 8 bases. This CDR3 reads CASSISGITYNEQFF. Here the CDR3 DNA reads TGTGCCAGTAGTATTAGCGGGATCACATACAATGAGCAGTTCTTC. The whole variable domain, remainder taken from reference TRBV19 and TRBJ2-1, is DGGITQSPKYLFRKEGQNVTLSCEQNLNHDAMYWYRQDPGQGLRLIYYSQIVNDFQKGDIAEGYSVSREKKESFPLTVTSAQKNPTAFYLCASSISGITYNEQFFGPGTRLTVL.